The 14 T cell receptor beta chains presented below share a single source sample, sequenced in a study of Ad26.COV2.S vaccination and SARS-CoV-2 variants. Generated by immunoSEQ multiplex PCR, the TCRdb table keeps only in-frame clones and is missing some. The sample contains 300,000 to 350,000 clones, around four fifths of which appear only once. The treatment was: about 20 received Ad26.COV2.S at low or high dose, single or two shots; about five received placebo; per-sample allocation not given. Collection of the samples took place on day 63 after the first injection of vaccine or placebo. The sample consisted of peripheral blood, taken in a trial of Ad26.COV2.S vaccine versus placebo. The receptors were gathered from a person between 18 and 59 years old who received the Ad26.COV2.S COVID-19 vaccine or a placebo.

The chain combines TRBV19 with TRBJ1-5, with D possibly being TRBD1 (5 bases). CDR1 is LNHDA, CDR2 SQIVND, per germline (reference sequence). This CDR3 has 15 residues. V dropped 5 bases and J dropped 1 base, with 12 bases sitting between them. CDR3 in amino acids: CASSVRGDSNQPQHF. Written as DNA, the CDR3 is TGTGCCAGTAGTGTTCGGGGGGACAGCAATCAGCCCCAGCATTTT.

This clone was found a few times. The chain combines TRBV28 with TRBJ2-5; 11 bases agree with TRBD2. The CDR3 loop spans 16 amino acids. V dropped 6 bases and J dropped 3; count of bases not matched to a gene: 9. Per germline, CDR1 MDHEN and CDR2 SYDVKM. This CDR3 is CASSLRASGGKETQYF. The CDR3 DNA reads as TGTGCCAGCAGCCTACGGGCTAGCGGGGGGAAAGAGACCCAGTACTTC.

This sequence joins TRBV5-1 and TRBJ1-1; D unclear. The CDR3 runs 15 residues. Germline CDR1 is SGHRS and CDR2 is YFSETQ. V was clipped by 0 bases and J by 1 base, with 10 bases between them. The CDR3 loop reads CASSLGRAGNTEAFF. The CDR3 DNA is TGCGCCAGCAGCTTGGGTCGAGCGGGGAACACTGAAGCTTTCTTT.

The CDR3 is CATSSDRGQRQPQHF. CDR3 sequence (DNA): TGTGCCACCAGCTCGGACAGGGGGCAGCGTCAGCCCCAGCATTTT. The chain links TRBV15 to TRBJ1-5, with 11 bases matching TRBD1. The CDR3 length is 15 residues. Per the germline V gene, CDR1 is LNHNV and CDR2 is YYDKDF (reference sequence). The trim removed 5 bases at V and 6 bases at J, leaving 6 bases unmatched.

The chain recombines TRBV19 with TRBJ2-3, with D possibly being TRBD2 (7 bases). The CDR3 is made up of 15 amino acids. V shed 3 bases and J shed 0 bases, with 10 bases lying between them. Per germline, CDR1 LNHDA and CDR2 SQIVND (reference sequence). In DNA form, the CDR3 reads TGTGCCAGTAGTATGGAGGGGGGGAGCACAGATACGCAGTATTTT. Translation: CASSMEGGSTDTQYF.

This clone turned up a few times. The J gene is TRBJ2-7, the V gene TRBV27; D gene unclear. CDR1 MNHEY and CDR2 SMNVEV come from the germline V gene (reference sequence). Trimming removed 8 bases at V and 4 bases at J, with 9 bases between. The CDR3 length is 11 residues. This chain's CDR3 is CASGLIYEQYF. As DNA, the CDR3 is TGTGCCAGCGGGCTCATATACGAGCAGTACTTC.

With respect to this clone: Mismatch with germline at one junction end may stem from a read error. V is TRBV7-8 and J is TRBJ1-5, with D perhaps matching TRBD1 (5 bases). The CDR3 sequence is 13 residues long. Per germline, CDR1 SGHVS and CDR2 FQNEAQ. The CDR3 reads CAGSRGSNQPQHF. Here the CDR3 DNA reads TGTGCCGGCAGTAGGGGTAGCAATCAGCCCCAGCATTTT.

The chain combines TRBV6-6 with TRBJ1-5; maybe TRBD1 (5 bases). Germline V gene data show CDR1 as MNHNY and CDR2 as SVGAGI (reference sequence). The ends were cut back, 6 bases at V and 2 bases at J, with 8 bases in the middle. The CDR3 is 13 amino acids. The CDR3 is CASSPRGNQPQHF. In nucleotides, the CDR3 is TGTGCCAGCAGCCCCAGGGGCAATCAGCCCCAGCATTTT.

This CDR3 reads CASSPRAPNSGNTIYF. The DNA for the CDR3 is TGTGCCAGCAGCCCCCGCGCTCCAAACTCTGGAAACACCATATATTTT. The genes are TRBV7-9 and TRBJ1-3; unclear D gene. V lost 5 bases to trimming and J lost 0 bases, with 14 bases between them. This CDR3 region has 16 residues. In germline, CDR1 is SEHNR, CDR2 FQNEAQ (reference sequence).

V gene TRBV5-1 combines with J gene TRBJ2-3; D perhaps matches TRBD1 (5 bases). This CDR3 is built from 13 residues. The germline gives CDR1 SGHRS, CDR2 YFSETQ. The V end lost 7 bases, the J end lost 1 base, and 10 bases lay between the germline ends. This CDR3 reads CASPPRGTDTQYF. CDR3 DNA sequence: TGCGCCAGCCCCCCCAGGGGCACAGATACGCAGTATTTT.

V usage is TRBV6-5 and J usage is TRBJ1-5; no clear D. This CDR3 comprises 13 residues. In germline, CDR1 is MNHEY, CDR2 SVGAGI. V lost 3 bases and J lost 0, with 3 bases in between. DNA of the CDR3: TGTGCCAGCAGTTATGGTAGCAATCAGCCCCAGCATTTT. Amino acids: CASSYGSNQPQHF.

The J gene is TRBJ1-2, the V gene TRBV9, with a weak D call TRBD1 (5 bases). V gave up 3 bases and J gave up 5 bases, with 14 bases separating them. Germline-derived CDR1 and CDR2 are SGDLS and YYNGEE. The CDR3 contains 14 residues. In nucleotides, the CDR3 is TGTGCCAGCAGCGCGACGGGACGGAAATATGGCTACACCTTC. Its translation is CASSATGRKYGYTF.

This clone was found once. The V call is TRBV2, the J call TRBJ1-5; no clear D. V dropped 3 bases and J dropped 2 bases, with 8 bases sitting between them. Germline CDR1 and CDR2: SNHLY and FYNNEI. This CDR3 has 14 residues. The CDR3 spells CASSERSGNQPQHF. The CDR3 DNA reads TGTGCCAGCAGTGAGCGGAGCGGCAATCAGCCCCAGCATTTT.

This clone was picked up a small number of times. The chain employs TRBV4-2 and TRBJ1-6, with TRBD1 as a possible D gene (5 bases). The ends were cut back, 4 bases at V and 8 bases at J, with 12 bases in the middle. The CDR3 consists of 14 residues. From germline, CDR1 is LGHNA and CDR2 YNFKEQ. CDR3: CASSRQTFDSPLHF. CDR3 DNA: TGTGCCAGCAGCCGACAGACATTTGATTCACCCCTCCACTTT.